Below are 7 T cell receptor beta chains sequenced from a single sample in a study of PD-L1 blockade in urothelial cancer. Clones were sequenced by immunoSEQ multiplex PCR, and TCRdb holds only the in-frame ones, with some missing. Here the sample spans under 55,000 clones, about 80% being singletons. The sequencing here drew on PBMCs, taken around atezolizumab (anti-PD-L1) treatment. The receptor source for this set is a man between 35 and 55 years old with urothelial cancer.

As for this clone: The sample has other DNA sequences that encode this CDR3 too. The V and J genes are TRBV5-1 and TRBJ1-1; the D gene is possibly TRBD1 (6 bases). CDR1 is SGHRS, CDR2 YFSETQ, per germline. The CDR3 consists of 16 residues. V was cut by 4 bases and J by 0 bases, with 16 bases left in between. The CDR3, as DNA: TGCGCCAGCAGCCCAGCTGAAGGACAGATGAACACTGAAGCTTTCTTT. Translation gives CASSPAEGQMNTEAFF.

J is TRBJ1-1 and V is TRBV28; D gene uncertain. Deletions cut 3 bases from V and 4 bases from J, with 12 bases between. This CDR3 spans 14 amino acids. Germline V lookup: CDR1 MDHEN, CDR2 SYDVKM. In DNA form, the CDR3 reads TGTGCCAGCAGTTTCGACCGGAGAGGCACTGAAGCTTTCTTT. Translation: CASSFDRRGTEAFF.

The chain employs TRBV28 and TRBJ1-5; possible D gene TRBD1, 5 bases. With 2 bases removed from V and 6 bases from J, the gap between germline ends came to 8 bases. The CDR3 contains 13 residues. CDR1 and CDR2 (germline): MDHEN, SYDVKM. CDR3 loop: CASSLLGGQPQHF. Written as DNA, the CDR3 is TGTGCCAGCAGTTTACTGGGGGGTCAGCCCCAGCATTTT.

V is TRBV7-9 and J is TRBJ1-2, with D unresolved. The germline V gene has CDR1 SEHNR and CDR2 FQNEAQ (reference sequence). The CDR3 is made up of 14 amino acids. V dropped 1 base and J dropped 6 bases, with 12 bases sitting between them. The CDR3 DNA follows: TGTGCCAGCAGCTTAGGGGAGTCTTTGGATGGCTACACCTTC. Translating gives CASSLGESLDGYTF.

The chain couples TRBV28 to TRBJ2-7; 13 bases fit TRBD2. Germline V gene sequence: CDR1 MDHEN, CDR2 SYDVKM. The V segment lost 5 bases and the J segment 5 bases; nucleotides outside the gene matches: 12. The CDR3 is 17 amino acids. The CDR3 nucleotides read TGTGCCAGCAGTCCGCTCGGACTAGCGGGAGTCTTCGACGAGCAGTACTTC. Its translation is CASSPLGLAGVFDEQYF. Using reference TRBV28 and TRBJ2-7 for the parts outside the CDR3, the full variable domain is DVKVTQSSRYLVKRTGEKVFLECVQDMDHENMFWYRQDPGLGLRLIYFSYDVKMKEKGDIPEGYSVSREKKERFSLILESASTNQTSMYLCASSPLGLAGVFDEQYFGPGTRLTVT.

V usage is TRBV28 and J usage is TRBJ1-1; D is possibly TRBD1 (5 bases). The CDR3 sequence is 15 residues long. CDR1 and CDR2 from the germline V gene are MDHEN and SYDVKM. Trimming shortened V by 3 bases and J by 5 bases, and 16 bases separated the two germline ends. The CDR3 DNA is TGTGCCAGCAGTTTCCTTGCGGGGGATAGGACTGAAGCTTTCTTT. Translation gives CASSFLAGDRTEAFF.

The chain recombines TRBV30 with TRBJ1-4; D call uncertain. V was clipped by 0 bases and J by 8 bases, with 13 bases between them. Germline CDR1 and CDR2: GTSNPN and SVGIG (reference sequence). There are 14 residues in the CDR3. CDR3 bases: TGTGCCTGGAGTGTCCTAGCCGATCGGGAAAAACTGTTTTTT. It encodes CAWSVLADREKLFF.